This TCR beta chain was recovered during a study of CD8 T cells in ankylosing spondylitis. Whole-study results and caveats: Blood of patients with ankylosing spondylitis appeared to be characterized by a TCR beta motif of eight highly homologous variants.

Germline V gene data show CDR1 as MNHNS and CDR2 as SASEGT. V gave up 1 base and J gave up 2 bases, with 7 bases separating them. The CDR3 totals 14 residues. A few counts support this clonotype. Its cognate antigen is unknown. Quantitative barcoded 5'-RACE was used to prepare TCR beta libraries. Each CDR3 protein is one row after TCRdb ran MiXCR on the 5' RACE reads. The profile shows over 600,000 distinct CDR3 sequences, roughly 19% of them singletons. The V call is TRBV6-1, the J call TRBJ2-3; D is uncertain. Material for sequencing was blood, either unsorted or a sorted T cell fraction (not recorded which). The source of this sequence is a male donor with ankylosing spondylitis. The DNA of the CDR3 is TGTGCCAGCAGTGAAGTTGGAGCCACAGATACGCAGTATTTT. It specifies CASSEVGATDTQYF.